Each of the 9 T cell receptor beta chains below was sequenced from the same sample in a study of T cells in Graves' hyperthyroidism and ophthalmopathy. Amplification of TCR beta CDR3 regions used RNA as the template. First-round RT-PCR with HTBI primers amplified the TCR CDR3 region. One entry per CDR3 protein, called by TCRdb with MiXCR from the multiplex PCR reads. The table has hundreds of thousands of distinct CDR3 sequences, around 15% seen once. The material sequenced was blood. The receptors stem from a woman aged 18-29 years with Graves' hyperthyroidism.

The chain couples TRBV12-3 or TRBV12-4 to TRBJ1-6; D unresolved. Trimming pared 3 bases from V and 10 bases from J, leaving 7 bases between. There are 12 residues in the CDR3. DNA of the CDR3: TGTGCCAGCAGTTTGTCAGACTCACCCCTCCACTTT. Translated: CASSLSDSPLHF.

This clonotype was observed at least ten times. The V gene is TRBV7-9, the J gene TRBJ1-5, with D perhaps matching TRBD1 (5 bases). Trimming removed 4 bases at V and 7 bases at J, with 14 bases between. The CDR3 contains 14 residues. Germline assignment: CDR1 SEHNR and CDR2 FQNEAQ (reference sequence). The CDR3 bases are TGTGCCAGCAGCTCGAGCAGCGGGGGACAGCCCCAGCATTTT. Its protein product is CASSSSSGGQPQHF.

This clonotype has a count of ten or more. The V call is TRBV7-2, the J call TRBJ1-1, with D uncertain. This CDR3 is 13 amino acids long. Germline CDR1 and CDR2: SGHTA and FQGNSA. V lost 4 bases, J lost 8 bases, and 14 bases lay in between. The CDR3 reads CASSWPGNLEAFF. CDR3 bases: TGTGCCAGCAGCTGGCCAGGCAATTTAGAAGCTTTCTTT.

This clonotype has more than one count but fewer than ten. The chain carries TRBV18 and TRBJ2-7, with TRBD2 identical over 12 bases. The CDR3 runs 18 residues. Germline V gene sequence: CDR1 KGHSH, CDR2 LQKENI. V shed 2 bases and J 4 bases; nucleotides not matched to a gene: 12. CDR3 amino acids: CASSPGLAGTRSGYEQYF. The CDR3 DNA reads as TGTGCCAGCTCACCAGGACTAGCGGGAACACGGAGCGGGTACGAGCAGTACTTC.

This clonotype was detected a few times. The V call is TRBV27, the J call TRBJ1-2; 9 bases match TRBD1. Germline CDR1 reads MNHEY; CDR2 reads SMNVEV (reference sequence). The junction had 3 bases not matched to a gene; V was cut back by 2 bases and J by 5 bases. The CDR3 runs to 14 residues. CDR3 sequence reads: CASSLIGTGYGYTF. The CDR3 nucleotides are TGTGCCAGCAGTTTAATAGGGACAGGGTATGGCTACACCTTC.

This rearrangement joins TRBV12-3 or TRBV12-4 to TRBJ2-1; D remains ambiguous. Trimming cost V 3 bases and J 9 bases, with 9 bases left between them. The CDR3 has 12 amino acids. CDR3 loop: CASSFSLIEQFF. CDR3 sequence (DNA): TGTGCCAGCAGTTTCTCCCTCATTGAGCAGTTCTTC.

This clonotype has ten or more counts. The genes are TRBV4-3 and TRBJ2-1; D is ambiguous. Looked up from germline, CDR1 is LGHNA and CDR2 is YSLEER. The CDR3 contains 20 residues. V was cut by 0 bases and J by 0 bases, with 21 bases left in between. CDR3 residues: CASSQEIPPLRWSSYNEQFF. The CDR3 coding sequence is TGCGCCAGCAGCCAAGAGATCCCCCCGCTTCGATGGAGCTCCTACAATGAGCAGTTCTTC.

At least ten counts were recorded for this clonotype. This chain connects TRBV6-2 or TRBV6-3 to TRBJ2-2; TRBD2 matches 9 bases. The ends lost 3 bases at V and 8 bases at J; junction bases unmatched: 13. The CDR3 loop spans 17 amino acids. Germline CDR1 reads MNHEY; CDR2 reads SVGEGT. For the CDR3, the DNA is TGTGCCAGCAGTTATCTCGCGGGAGGGCCGGATTCAGGGGAGCTGTTTTTT. Protein product: CASSYLAGGPDSGELFF.

This clonotype was detected many times. The V call is TRBV12-3 or TRBV12-4, the J call TRBJ2-5; TRBD2 matches at 13 bases. V was pared by 3 bases and J by 4 bases, with 11 bases of the junction left unmatched. This CDR3 contains 18 residues. The CDR3 DNA is TGTGCCAGCAGTTTCATGGGACTAGCGGGGAAAGGTGGAGAGACCCAGTACTTC. The encoded protein is CASSFMGLAGKGGETQYF.